Below, one T cell receptor (beta chain) is given with its context. Antigen specificity is unknown. The assay was immunoSEQ multiplex PCR, and TCRdb's table has in-frame clones only and misses some. The sample lists 130,000 or so clones; roughly 90% were seen once. These data come from a study of cytomegalovirus exposure and HLA in healthy donors. Study outcomes and limitations: Despite most TCR sequences being rare, some public TCRs occurred in many donors.

CDR3 length: 16 residues. CDR1 is SNHLY and CDR2 is FYNNEI in the germline V gene. V was shortened by 7 bases and J by 0 bases, with 13 bases between the two germline ends. The sequenced sample consisted of PBMCs. This chain joins TRBV2 and TRBJ2-6; no clear D. This clonotype was sampled from a woman younger than 35 in good health and CMV-seronegative. The CDR3 is CASKQITFSGANVLTF. The CDR3 nucleotides are TGTGCCAGCAAGCAAATTACTTTCTCTGGGGCCAACGTCCTGACTTTC.